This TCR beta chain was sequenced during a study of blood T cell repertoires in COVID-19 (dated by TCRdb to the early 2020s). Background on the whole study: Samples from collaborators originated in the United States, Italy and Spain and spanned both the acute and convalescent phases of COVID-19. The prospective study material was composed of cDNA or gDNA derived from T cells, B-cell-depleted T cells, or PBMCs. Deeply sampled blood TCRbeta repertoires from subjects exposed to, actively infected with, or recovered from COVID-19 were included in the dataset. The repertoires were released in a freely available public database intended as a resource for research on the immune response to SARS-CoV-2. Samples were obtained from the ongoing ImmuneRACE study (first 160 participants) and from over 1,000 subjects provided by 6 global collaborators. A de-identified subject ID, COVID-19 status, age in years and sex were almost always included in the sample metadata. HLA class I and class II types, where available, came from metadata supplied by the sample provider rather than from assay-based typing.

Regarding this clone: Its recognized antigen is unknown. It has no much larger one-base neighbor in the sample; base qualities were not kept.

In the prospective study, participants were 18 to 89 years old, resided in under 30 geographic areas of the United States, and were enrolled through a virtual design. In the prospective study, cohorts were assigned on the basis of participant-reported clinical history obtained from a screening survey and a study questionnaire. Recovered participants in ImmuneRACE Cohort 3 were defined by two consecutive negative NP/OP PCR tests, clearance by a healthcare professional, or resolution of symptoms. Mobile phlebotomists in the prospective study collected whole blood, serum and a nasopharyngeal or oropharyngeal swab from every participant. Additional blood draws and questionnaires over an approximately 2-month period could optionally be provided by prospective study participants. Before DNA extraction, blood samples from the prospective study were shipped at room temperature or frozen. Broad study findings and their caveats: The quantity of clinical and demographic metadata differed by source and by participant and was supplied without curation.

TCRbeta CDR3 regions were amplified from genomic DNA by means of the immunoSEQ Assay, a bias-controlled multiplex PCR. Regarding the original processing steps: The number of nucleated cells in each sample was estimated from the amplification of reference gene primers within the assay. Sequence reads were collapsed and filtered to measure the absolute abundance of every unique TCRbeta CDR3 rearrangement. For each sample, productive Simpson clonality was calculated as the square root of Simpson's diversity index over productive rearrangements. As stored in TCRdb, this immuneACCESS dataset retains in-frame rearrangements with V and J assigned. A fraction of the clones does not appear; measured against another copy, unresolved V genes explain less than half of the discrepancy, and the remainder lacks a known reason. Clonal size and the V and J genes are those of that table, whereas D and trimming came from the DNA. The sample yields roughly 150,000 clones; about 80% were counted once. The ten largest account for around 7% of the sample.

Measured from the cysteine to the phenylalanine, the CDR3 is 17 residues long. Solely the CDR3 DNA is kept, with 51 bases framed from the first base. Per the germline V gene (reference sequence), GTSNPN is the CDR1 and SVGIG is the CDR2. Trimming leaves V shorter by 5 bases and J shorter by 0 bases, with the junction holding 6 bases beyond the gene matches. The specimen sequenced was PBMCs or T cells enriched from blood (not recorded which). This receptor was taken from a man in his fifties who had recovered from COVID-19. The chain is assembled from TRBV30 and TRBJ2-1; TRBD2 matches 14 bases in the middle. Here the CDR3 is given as CAWGTSGGVSSYNEQFF. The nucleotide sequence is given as TGTGCCTGGGGGACTAGCGGGGGCGTGAGCTCCTACAATGAGCAGTTCTTC.